These T cell receptor beta chains were read from a single sample in a study of blood T cell repertoires in COVID-19. TCRdb's table, derived via immunoSEQ multiplex PCR, lists solely in-frame clones and lacks some. The sample contains a few hundred thousand clones, 91% of which appear only once. The sequencing sample was made of peripheral blood. These TCRs come from a person aged 18 to 35 with COVID-19, enrolled during active disease. Both conserved end residues are part of each CDR3. Fields, in order: D gene, J gene, V gene, clone size, CDR3 DNA, CDR3 protein. A D gene is named only where the DNA matches it firmly. Size is stated for part of the rows, as once, few or many counts, or as a class when the clone is expanded.

d_gene: -; j_gene: TRBJ1-1; v_gene: TRBV19; abundance: -; CDR3nt: TGTGCCAGTGGCTTCCGGAACACTGAAGCTTTCTTT; CDR3aa: CASGFRNTEAFF
d_gene: -; j_gene: TRBJ1-2; v_gene: TRBV6-6; abundance: -; CDR3nt: TGTGCCAGCAGTCCCCCGGGGGGCGGTGGTAGGACCGAAAAAAACTATGGCTACACCTTC; CDR3aa: CASSPPGGGGRTEKNYGYTF
d_gene: -; j_gene: TRBJ2-5; v_gene: TRBV5-1; abundance: -; CDR3nt: TGCGCCAGCAGCTTGGGGCCCTCCCGGGAAGAGACCCAGTACTTC; CDR3aa: CASSLGPSREETQYF
d_gene: TRBD1; j_gene: TRBJ2-1; v_gene: TRBV23-1; abundance: -; CDR3nt: TGCGCCAGCAGTAAAGTTTCGGAAAGACAGGGCAATAATGAGCAGTTCTTC; CDR3aa: CASSKVSERQGNNEQFF
d_gene: -; j_gene: TRBJ2-7; v_gene: TRBV11-1; abundance: -; CDR3nt: TGTGCCAGCAGCTTGGCGGGACGTAGAACCTACGAGCAGTACTTC; CDR3aa: CASSLAGRRTYEQYF
d_gene: -; j_gene: TRBJ2-1; v_gene: TRBV5-6; abundance: -; CDR3nt: TGTGCCAGCAGCTTGGATGGAGTAAGGCATGAGCAGTTCTTC; CDR3aa: CASSLDGVRHEQFF
d_gene: TRBD1; j_gene: TRBJ1-5; v_gene: TRBV5-8; abundance: -; CDR3nt: TGTGCCAGCAGCACAGGACAGGGTAACAATCAGCCCCAGCATTTT; CDR3aa: CASSTGQGNNQPQHF
d_gene: -; j_gene: TRBJ2-1; v_gene: TRBV1; abundance: -; CDR3nt: TGCACCAGCAGCCAATCAGGGACAGGGGCTCTAGCGGGCTCCTACAATGAGCAGTTCTTC; CDR3aa: CTSSQSGTGALAGSYNEQFF
d_gene: -; j_gene: TRBJ1-5; v_gene: TRBV6-1; abundance: few; CDR3nt: TGTGCCAGCAGTGAAAGCCGAAGCGATCAGCCCCAGCATTTT; CDR3aa: CASSESRSDQPQHF
d_gene: TRBD2; j_gene: TRBJ2-3; v_gene: TRBV19; abundance: -; CDR3nt: TGTGCCAGTAGTATTGTGTGGGTCCTGACTAGCGGGAACACAGATACGCAGTATTTT; CDR3aa: CASSIVWVLTSGNTDTQYF
d_gene: -; j_gene: TRBJ1-6; v_gene: TRBV27; abundance: -; CDR3nt: TGTGCCAGCAGTTTAGGGAGTTCACCCCTCCACTTT; CDR3aa: CASSLGSSPLHF
d_gene: -; j_gene: TRBJ1-2; v_gene: TRBV28; abundance: -; CDR3nt: TGTGCCAGCAGTTTAGGCAGAGGCTACACCTTC; CDR3aa: CASSLGRGYTF
d_gene: TRBD1; j_gene: TRBJ1-2; v_gene: TRBV29-1; abundance: -; CDR3nt: TGCAGCGTTCCGACAGGGAACTATGGCTACACCTTC; CDR3aa: CSVPTGNYGYTF
d_gene: -; j_gene: TRBJ2-5; v_gene: TRBV12-3/TRBV12-4; abundance: -; CDR3nt: TGTGCCAGCAGTTTACTCCAAGAGACCCAGTACTTC; CDR3aa: CASSLLQETQYF
d_gene: -; j_gene: TRBJ2-7; v_gene: TRBV28; abundance: -; CDR3nt: TGTGCCAGCAGGCCGGGGGGGACAGGGAGACGGGACGAGCAGTACTTC; CDR3aa: CASRPGGTGRRDEQYF
d_gene: -; j_gene: TRBJ1-1; v_gene: TRBV7-9; abundance: -; CDR3nt: TGTGCCAGCAGTGGTGCTGGACAGCCTAACACTGAAGCTTTCTTT; CDR3aa: CASSGAGQPNTEAFF
d_gene: TRBD1; j_gene: TRBJ1-1; v_gene: TRBV19; abundance: -; CDR3nt: TGTGCCAGTAGTAGGCCCGCCGCGCAACAGGGGGCGGTGGCTTTCTTT; CDR3aa: CASSRPAAQQGAVAFF
d_gene: TRBD2; j_gene: TRBJ2-7; v_gene: TRBV6-2/TRBV6-3; abundance: -; CDR3nt: TGTGCCAGCAGTTACTCCCGGACTAGCGGGAACTACGAGCAGTACTTC; CDR3aa: CASSYSRTSGNYEQYF
d_gene: -; j_gene: TRBJ1-4; v_gene: TRBV5-6; abundance: -; CDR3nt: TGTGCCAGCAGCCTAGCTTATGCAACTAATGAAAAACTGTTTTTT; CDR3aa: CASSLAYATNEKLFF
d_gene: -; j_gene: TRBJ1-1; v_gene: TRBV4-1; abundance: -; CDR3nt: TGCGCCAGCAGCCAAGAAGGCCAGGCGTTGGACACTGAAGCTTTCTTT; CDR3aa: CASSQEGQALDTEAFF
d_gene: TRBD1; j_gene: TRBJ1-5; v_gene: TRBV29-1; abundance: once; CDR3nt: TGCAGCGTGGCCGGGACAGCAAATCAGCCCCAGCATTTT; CDR3aa: CSVAGTANQPQHF
d_gene: TRBD2; j_gene: TRBJ2-2; v_gene: TRBV15; abundance: -; CDR3nt: TGTGCCACCAGCATTGATGTAGGGAGGGATTACCTTAACACCGGGGAGCTGTTTTTT; CDR3aa: CATSIDVGRDYLNTGELFF
d_gene: -; j_gene: TRBJ2-1; v_gene: TRBV7-8; abundance: -; CDR3nt: TGTGCCAGCAGCGACATTCCCCACTCCTACAATGAGCAGTTCTTC; CDR3aa: CASSDIPHSYNEQFF
d_gene: TRBD1; j_gene: TRBJ1-1; v_gene: TRBV24-1; abundance: -; CDR3nt: TGTGCCACCAGTGGGACAGGGAACACTGAAGCTTTCTTT; CDR3aa: CATSGTGNTEAFF
d_gene: -; j_gene: TRBJ2-2; v_gene: TRBV12-5; abundance: -; CDR3nt: TGTGCTAGTGGCCACTCGACGGAGACCGGGGAGCTGTTTTTT; CDR3aa: CASGHSTETGELFF
d_gene: -; j_gene: TRBJ2-7; v_gene: TRBV28; abundance: -; CDR3nt: TGTGCCAGCAGTTCCCCTTTCGACGAGCAGTACTTC; CDR3aa: CASSSPFDEQYF